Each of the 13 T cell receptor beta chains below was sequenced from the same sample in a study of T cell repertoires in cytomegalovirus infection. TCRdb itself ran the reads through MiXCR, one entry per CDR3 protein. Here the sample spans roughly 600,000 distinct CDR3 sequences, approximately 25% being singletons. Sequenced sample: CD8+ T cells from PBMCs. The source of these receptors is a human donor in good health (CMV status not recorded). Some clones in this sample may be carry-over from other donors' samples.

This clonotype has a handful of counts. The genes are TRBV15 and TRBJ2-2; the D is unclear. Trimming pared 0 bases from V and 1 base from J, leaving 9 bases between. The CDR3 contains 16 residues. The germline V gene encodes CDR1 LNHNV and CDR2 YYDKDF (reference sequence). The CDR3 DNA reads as TGTGCCACCAGCAGAGAAAGGACGGGGAACACCGGGGAGCTGTTTTTT. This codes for CATSRERTGNTGELFF.

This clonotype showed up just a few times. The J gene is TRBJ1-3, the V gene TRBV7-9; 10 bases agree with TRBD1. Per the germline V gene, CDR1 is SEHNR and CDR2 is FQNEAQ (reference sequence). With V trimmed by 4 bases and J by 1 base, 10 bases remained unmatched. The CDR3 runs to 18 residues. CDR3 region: CASSSWSGQGLSGNTIYF. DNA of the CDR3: TGTGCCAGCAGCTCGTGGTCGGGACAGGGGCTATCTGGAAACACCATATATTTT. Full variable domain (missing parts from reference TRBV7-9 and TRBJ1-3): DTGVSQNPRHKITKRGQNVTFRCDPISEHNRLYWYRQTLGQGPEFLTYFQNEAQLEKSRLLSDRFSAERPKGSFSTLEIQRTEQGDSAMYLCASSSWSGQGLSGNTIYFGEGSWLTVV.

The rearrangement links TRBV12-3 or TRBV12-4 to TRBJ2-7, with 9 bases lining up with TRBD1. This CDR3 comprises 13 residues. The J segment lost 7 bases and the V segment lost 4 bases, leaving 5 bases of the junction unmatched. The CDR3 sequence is CASSWGQGWEQYF. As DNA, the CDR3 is TGTGCCAGCAGTTGGGGACAGGGCTGGGAGCAGTACTTC.

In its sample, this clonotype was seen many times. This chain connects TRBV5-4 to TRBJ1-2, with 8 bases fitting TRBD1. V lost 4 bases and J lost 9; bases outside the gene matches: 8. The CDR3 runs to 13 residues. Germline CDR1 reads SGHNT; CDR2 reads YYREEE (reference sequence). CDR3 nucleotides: TGTGCCAGCAGCGAGGGGACAGGAAGTAGCTACACCTTC. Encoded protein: CASSEGTGSSYTF.

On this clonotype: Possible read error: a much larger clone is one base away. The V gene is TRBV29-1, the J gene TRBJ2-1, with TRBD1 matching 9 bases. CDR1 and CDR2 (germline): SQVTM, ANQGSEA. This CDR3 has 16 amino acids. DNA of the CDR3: TGCAGCGTTGAGGGAGGGACAGGGAGCTCCTACAATGCGCAGTTCTTC. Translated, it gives CSVEGGTGSSYNAQFF.

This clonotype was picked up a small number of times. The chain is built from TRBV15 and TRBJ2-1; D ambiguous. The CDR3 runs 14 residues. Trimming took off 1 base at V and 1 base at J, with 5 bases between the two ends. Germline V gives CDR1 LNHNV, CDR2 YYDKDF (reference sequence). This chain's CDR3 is CATSRATSYNEQFF. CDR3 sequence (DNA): TGTGCCACCAGCAGAGCTACTTCCTACAATGAGCAGTTCTTC.

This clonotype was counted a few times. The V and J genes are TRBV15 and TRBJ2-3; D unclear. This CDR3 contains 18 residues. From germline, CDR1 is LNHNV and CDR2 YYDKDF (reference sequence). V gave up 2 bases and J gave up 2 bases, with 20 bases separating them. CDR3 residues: CATSRPIRAARTTDTQYF. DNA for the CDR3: TGTGCCACCAGCAGACCCATTCGGGCGGCTCGTACCACAGATACGCAGTATTTT.

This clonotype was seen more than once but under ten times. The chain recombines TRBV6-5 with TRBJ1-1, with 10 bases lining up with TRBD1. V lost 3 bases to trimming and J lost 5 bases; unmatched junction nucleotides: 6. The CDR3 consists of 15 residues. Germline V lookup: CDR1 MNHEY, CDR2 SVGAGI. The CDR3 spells CASSYDRGPGTEAFF. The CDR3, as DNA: TGTGCCAGCAGTTATGACAGGGGGCCGGGGACTGAAGCTTTCTTT.

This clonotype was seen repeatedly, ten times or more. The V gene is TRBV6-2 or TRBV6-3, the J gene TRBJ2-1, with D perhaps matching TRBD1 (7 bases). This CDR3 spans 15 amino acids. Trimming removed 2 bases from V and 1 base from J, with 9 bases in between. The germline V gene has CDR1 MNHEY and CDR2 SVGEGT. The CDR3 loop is CASSYQGGSYNEQFF. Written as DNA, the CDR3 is TGTGCCAGCAGTTACCAGGGGGGATCCTACAATGAGCAGTTCTTC.

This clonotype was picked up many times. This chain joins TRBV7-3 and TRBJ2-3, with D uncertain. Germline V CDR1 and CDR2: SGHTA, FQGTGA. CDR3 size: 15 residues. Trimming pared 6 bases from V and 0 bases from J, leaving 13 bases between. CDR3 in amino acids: CASSNQDRSTDTQYF. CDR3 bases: TGTGCCAGCAGTAACCAGGACCGGAGCACAGATACGCAGTATTTT.

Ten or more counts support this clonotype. CDR3 protein: CASIPIGQTQFTDTQYF. The CDR3 DNA follows: TGTGCCAGCATCCCCATCGGACAGACTCAGTTCACAGATACGCAGTATTTT. The J gene is TRBJ2-3, the V gene TRBV12-3 or TRBV12-4; tentative D call: TRBD1 (6 bases). The CDR3 runs to 17 residues. V dropped 7 bases and J dropped 2 bases, with 22 bases sitting between them.

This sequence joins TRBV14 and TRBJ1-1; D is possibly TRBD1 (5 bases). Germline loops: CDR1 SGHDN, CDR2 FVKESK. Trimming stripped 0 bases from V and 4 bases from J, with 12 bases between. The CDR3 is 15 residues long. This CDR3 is CASSQDWDPATEAFF. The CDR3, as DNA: TGTGCCAGCAGCCAAGATTGGGACCCGGCCACTGAAGCTTTCTTT.

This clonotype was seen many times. The CDR3 nucleotides read TGTGCCAGCAGTTTAAACAGGGCCAAAAACATTCAGTACTTC. It specifies CASSLNRAKNIQYF. This chain uses TRBV12-3 or TRBV12-4 with TRBJ2-4; a weak D match, TRBD1 (5 bases). Trimming shortened V by 2 bases and J by 1 base, and 6 bases separated the two germline ends. The CDR3 is made up of 14 amino acids.